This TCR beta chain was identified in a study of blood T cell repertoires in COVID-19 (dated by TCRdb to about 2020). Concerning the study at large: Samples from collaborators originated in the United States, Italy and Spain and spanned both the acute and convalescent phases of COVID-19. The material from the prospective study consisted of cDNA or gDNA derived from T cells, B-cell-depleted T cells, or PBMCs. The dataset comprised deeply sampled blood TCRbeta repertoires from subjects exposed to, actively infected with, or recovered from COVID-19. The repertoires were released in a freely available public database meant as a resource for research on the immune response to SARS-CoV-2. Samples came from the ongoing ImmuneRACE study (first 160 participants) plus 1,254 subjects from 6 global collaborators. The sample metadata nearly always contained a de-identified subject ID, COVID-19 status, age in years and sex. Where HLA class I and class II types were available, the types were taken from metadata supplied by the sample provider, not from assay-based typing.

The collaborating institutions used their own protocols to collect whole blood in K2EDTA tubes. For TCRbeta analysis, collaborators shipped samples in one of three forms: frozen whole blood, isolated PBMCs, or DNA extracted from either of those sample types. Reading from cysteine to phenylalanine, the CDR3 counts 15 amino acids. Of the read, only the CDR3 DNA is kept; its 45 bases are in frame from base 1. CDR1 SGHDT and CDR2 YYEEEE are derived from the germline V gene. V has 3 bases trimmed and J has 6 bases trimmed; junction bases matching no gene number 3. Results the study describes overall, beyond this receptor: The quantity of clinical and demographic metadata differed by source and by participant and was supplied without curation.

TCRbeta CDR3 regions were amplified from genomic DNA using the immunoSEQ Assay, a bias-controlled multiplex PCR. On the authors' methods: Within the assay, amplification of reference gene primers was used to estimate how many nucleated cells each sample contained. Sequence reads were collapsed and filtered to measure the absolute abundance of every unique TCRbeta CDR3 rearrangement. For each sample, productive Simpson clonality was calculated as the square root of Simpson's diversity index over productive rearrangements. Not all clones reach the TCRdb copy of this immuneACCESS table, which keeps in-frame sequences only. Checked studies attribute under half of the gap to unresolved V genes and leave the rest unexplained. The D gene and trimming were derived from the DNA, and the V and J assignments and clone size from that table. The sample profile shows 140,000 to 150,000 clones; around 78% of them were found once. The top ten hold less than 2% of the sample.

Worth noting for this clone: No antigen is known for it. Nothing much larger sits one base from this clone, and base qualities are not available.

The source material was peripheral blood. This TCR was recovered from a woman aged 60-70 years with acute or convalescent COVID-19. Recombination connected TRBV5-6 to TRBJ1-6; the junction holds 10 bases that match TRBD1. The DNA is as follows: TGTGCCAGCAGCTCGGACAGGGGGATTAATTCACCCCTCCACTTT. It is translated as CASSSDRGINSPLHF.